This TCR beta chain was found in a study of blood T cell repertoires in COVID-19. The assay was immunoSEQ multiplex PCR, and TCRdb's table has in-frame clones only and misses some. The table includes about 270,000 clones, approximately 81% detected once. The CDR3 is 17 residues long. With 6 bases clipped from V and 9 bases from J, the junction kept 15 bases outside the gene matches. Germline CDR1 reads MNHEY; CDR2 reads SVGEGT. The clonotype was recovered from a woman aged 55-69 years with active or convalescent COVID-19. The sequenced sample consisted of peripheral blood. The chain is built from TRBV6-2 or TRBV6-3 and TRBJ2-1; 12 bases match TRBD1. The CDR3 DNA reads TGTGCCAGCAGCATAGGGCTCCGGGACAGGGGGCGTGGTGAGCAGTTCTTC. Translating gives CASSIGLRDRGRGEQFF.